Below, 20 T cell receptor beta chains from the same sample are listed, as sequenced in a study of T cell responses to AZD1222 COVID-19 vaccine. Assay used: immunoSEQ multiplex PCR; TCRdb lists only in-frame clones, some missing. The sample holds about 140,000 clones, approximately 92% seen once. The sequenced sample was peripheral blood, obtained on day 0 of AZD1222 vaccination. The origin of the receptors is an adult in good health.

The gene calls are TRBV12-3 or TRBV12-4 and TRBJ1-2; D not resolved. This CDR3 is 11 amino acids long. Trimming stripped 3 bases from V and 5 bases from J, with 4 bases between. The CDR3 nucleotides are TGTGCCAGCAGTTTGGGGTATGGCTACACCTTC. This sequence encodes CASSLGYGYTF.

J is TRBJ2-7 and V is TRBV21-1; whether TRBD1, the table's D call, matches the DNA was not checked. TRBV21-1 is a documented pseudogene. CDR3 size: 16 residues. CDR3 residues: CASSKKDRDRSHEQYF. In DNA form, the CDR3 reads TGTGCCAGCAGCAAAAAGGATCGGGACAGATCCCACGAGCAGTACTTC.

The chain combines TRBV5-8 with TRBJ1-2; D not resolved. The CDR3 covers 14 residues. The V gene's germline CDR1 is SGHTS and CDR2 YDEGEE. V was trimmed by 2 bases and J by 7 bases, leaving 15 bases between them. This CDR3 reads CASSLHLLPSGYTF. The CDR3 DNA follows: TGTGCCAGCAGCTTACACCTTCTCCCCTCTGGCTACACCTTC.

This chain joins TRBV18 and TRBJ1-2, with D hard to call. V was cut by 0 bases and J by 6 bases, with 11 bases left in between. Germline V lookup: CDR1 KGHSH, CDR2 LQKENI. This CDR3 is built from 14 residues. CDR3 region: CASSPPSGFDGYTF. In nucleotides, the CDR3 is TGTGCCAGCTCACCACCGTCCGGGTTCGATGGCTACACCTTC.

The chain combines TRBV28 with TRBJ1-6; unclear D gene. The CDR3 has 11 residues. Germline values: CDR1 MDHEN, CDR2 SYDVKM. V was cut by 6 bases and J by 4 bases, with 1 base left in between. The CDR3 reads CASRYNSPLHF. The CDR3, as DNA: TGTGCCAGCAGGTATAATTCACCCCTCCACTTT.

The rearrangement joins TRBV15 to TRBJ1-4; the D is unclear. CDR1 is LNHNV, CDR2 YYDKDF, per germline (reference sequence). Trimming shortened V by 5 bases and J by 8 bases, and 18 bases separated the two germline ends. The CDR3 spans 15 residues. CDR3 DNA sequence: TGTGCCACCAGCTTCGGCCCAGCAAATACGGAAAAACTGTTTTTT. Translating gives CATSFGPANTEKLFF. The complete variable domain, with remaining parts taken from reference TRBV15 and TRBJ1-4, reads DAMVIQNPRYQVTQFGKPVTLSCSQTLNHNVMYWYQQKSSQAPKLLFHYYDKDFNNEADTPDNFQSRRPNTSFCFLDIRSPGLGDTAMYLCATSFGPANTEKLFFGSGTQLSVL.

The rearrangement links TRBV25-1 to TRBJ2-7; D possibly matches TRBD1 or TRBD2 (5 bases each). Germline V gene lookup returns CDR1 MGHDK and CDR2 SYGVNS. CDR3 length: 13 residues. V lost 3 bases, J lost 4 bases, and 10 bases lay in between. CDR3 coding DNA: TGTGCCAGCAGTGAGGCAGGGACGTACGAGCAGTACTTC. This encodes CASSEAGTYEQYF.

This sequence joins TRBV5-1 and TRBJ1-1; TRBD1 aligns across 10 bases. The V segment lost 4 bases and the J segment 5 bases; nucleotides outside the gene matches: 2. Germline assignment: CDR1 SGHRS and CDR2 YFSETQ. The CDR3 runs 13 residues. In DNA, the CDR3 is TGCGCCAGCAGCGTGGACAGGGGGACTGAAGCTTTCTTT. It yields the protein CASSVDRGTEAFF.

The count of this clone is one. This sequence joins TRBV6-5 and TRBJ1-1; weak D call: TRBD1 (5 bases). This CDR3 has 16 residues. Germline loops: CDR1 MNHEY, CDR2 SVGAGI. Trimming cost V 2 bases and J 0 bases, with 13 bases left between them. DNA of the CDR3: TGTGCCAGCAGTTACGATAGGGGACGGATGAACACTGAAGCTTTCTTT. Its protein is CASSYDRGRMNTEAFF.

This chain links TRBV15 with TRBJ1-5; TRBD1 agrees at 10 bases. V lost 1 base to trimming and J lost 6 bases; unmatched junction nucleotides: 9. The CDR3 is made up of 17 amino acids. Germline V gene lookup returns CDR1 LNHNV and CDR2 YYDKDF (reference sequence). CDR3 residues: CATSRGGTGASVQPQHF. In DNA, the CDR3 is TGTGCCACCAGCAGAGGGGGGACAGGGGCGAGCGTTCAGCCCCAGCATTTT.

The sample holds a few counts of this clone. The chain uses TRBV11-2 and TRBJ1-1, with D uncertain. This CDR3 has 14 residues. Trimming pared 2 bases from V and 2 bases from J, leaving 9 bases between. Germline CDR1 and CDR2: SGHAT and FQNNGV. CDR3 sequence reads: CASSLYFGNTEAFF. In nucleotides, the CDR3 is TGTGCCAGCAGCTTATACTTCGGAAACACTGAAGCTTTCTTT.

This chain joins TRBV20-1 and TRBJ2-7; 7 positions agree with TRBD1. The V segment lost 6 bases and the J segment 4 bases; nucleotides outside the gene matches: 3. CDR1 is DFQATT, CDR2 SNEGSKA, per germline (reference sequence). CDR3 length: 11 amino acids. The CDR3 DNA reads TGCAGTGCGCAACAGGGGTACGAGCAGTACTTC. Translation: CSAQQGYEQYF.

V is TRBV21-1 and J is TRBJ2-3; the table's D call, TRBD2, was not checked against the DNA. TRBV21-1 is a listed pseudogene. The length of the CDR3 is 16 residues. CDR3 DNA sequence: TGTGCCAGCAGCAAAGTAACTAGCGGGTACACAGATACGCAGTATTTT. Translation: CASSKVTSGYTDTQYF.

The rearrangement joins TRBV18 to TRBJ1-1; tentative D call: TRBD1 (6 bases). Trimming left V 4 bases short and J 3 bases short, with 9 bases between. Looked up from germline, CDR1 is KGHSH and CDR2 is LQKENI. This CDR3 is built from 13 residues. CDR3 residues: CASSQNRDTEAFF. CDR3 nucleotides: TGTGCCAGCTCACAAAACAGGGACACTGAAGCTTTCTTT.

V and J are TRBV27 and TRBJ2-7; D call uncertain. Per the germline V gene, CDR1 is MNHEY and CDR2 is SMNVEV (reference sequence). V gave up 4 bases and J gave up 7 bases, with 20 bases separating them. CDR3 size: 15 residues. In nucleotides, the CDR3 is TGTGCCAGCAGTTCCCTTGGAGACCAAACGATAGAGCAGTACTTC. This sequence encodes CASSSLGDQTIEQYF.

This clone was observed once. CDR3 DNA sequence: TGTGCCAGTAGTAGACCGGGACAGGGGGCTTCCTACGAGCAGTACTTC. It yields the protein CASSRPGQGASYEQYF. This chain joins TRBV19 and TRBJ2-7; 12 bases agree with TRBD1. CDR1 LNHDA and CDR2 SQIVND come from the germline V gene (reference sequence). With V trimmed by 4 bases and J by 1 base, 5 bases remained unmatched. The CDR3 runs 16 residues.

The chain combines TRBV9 with TRBJ1-3; maybe TRBD1 (5 bases). Germline-derived CDR1 and CDR2 are SGDLS and YYNGEE. This CDR3 is built from 16 residues. V lost 0 bases and J lost 1, with 11 bases in between. CDR3 bases: TGTGCCAGCAGCGTAGTAGGGGAGCCGTCTGGAAACACCATATATTTT. Its protein product is CASSVVGEPSGNTIYF.

The chain employs TRBV18 and TRBJ1-6; TRBD1 is a possible D gene (5 bases). CDR1 is KGHSH, CDR2 LQKENI, per germline. Between the trimmed V and J ends, which lost 6 bases and 7 bases, there was a span of 19 bases. This CDR3 is 16 amino acids long. CDR3 residues: CASSVFGALVNSPLHF. For the CDR3, the DNA is TGTGCCAGCTCGGTATTCGGGGCCTTAGTCAATTCACCCCTCCACTTT. The full variable domain, its missing parts supplied by reference TRBV18 and TRBJ1-6, is NAGVMQNPRHLVRRRGQEARLRCSPMKGHSHVYWYRQLPEEGLKFMVYLQKENIIDESGMPKERFSAEFPKEGPSILRIQQVVRGDSAAYFCASSVFGALVNSPLHFGNGTRLTVT.

The CDR3 sequence is CASSLASGGPGELFF. The CDR3 coding sequence is TGCGCCAGCAGCTTGGCCTCAGGGGGTCCCGGGGAGCTGTTTTTT. This sequence joins TRBV5-1 and TRBJ2-2, with 7 positions matching TRBD1. With V trimmed by 0 bases and J by 6 bases, 5 bases remained unmatched. In germline, CDR1 is SGHRS, CDR2 YFSETQ. This CDR3 has 15 residues. Full variable domain (rest looked up from reference TRBV5-1 and TRBJ2-2): KAGVTQTPRYLIKTRGQQVTLSCSPISGHRSVSWYQQTPGQGLQFLFEYFSETQRNKGNFPGRFSGRQFSNSRSEMNVSTLELGDSALYLCASSLASGGPGELFFGEGSRLTVL.

The chain uses TRBV7-9 and TRBJ2-6; TRBD1 aligns across 7 bases. This CDR3 region has 15 residues. The J segment lost 8 bases and the V segment lost 3 bases, leaving 7 bases of the junction unmatched. Germline lookup yields CDR1 SEHNR and CDR2 FQNEAQ (reference sequence). CDR3 region: CASSLGAQGTNVLTF. The CDR3 DNA reads as TGTGCCAGCAGCTTGGGGGCACAGGGGACCAACGTCCTGACTTTC.